Listed below are T cell receptor beta chains from one sample, sequenced in a study of OX40 agonist ivuxolimab in advanced cancers. Data came from immunoSEQ multiplex PCR; TCRdb stores just in-frame clones and leaves some out. The top ten hold around 15% of the sample, which has roughly 59,000 clones, almost 95% seen once. Sequencing used CD4+ or CD8+ T cells sorted from blood, obtained in a trial of the OX40 agonist ivuxolimab. The receptors shown here come from an adult with an advanced solid tumor such as melanoma, head and neck, liver or kidney cancer. Both conserved end residues are part of each CDR3. The D gene is left open where the match is weak.

>TRBV6-5|TRBJ2-1|NA
TGTGCCAGCACCTCCGGGACTTACTCCTACAATGAGCAGTTCTTC
CASTSGTYSYNEQFF
>TRBV13|TRBJ2-7|NA
TGTGCCAGCAGCCCGACACAATCCTACGAGCAGTACTTC
CASSPTQSYEQYF
>TRBV7-9|TRBJ1-1|TRBD1
TGTGCCAGCAGCGGGTCGACAGGGATCGCTGAAGCTTTCTTT
CASSGSTGIAEAFF
>TRBV6-5|TRBJ2-7|NA
TGTGCCAGCAGGGTTCCAGGGCTCGAGCAGTACTTC
CASRVPGLEQYF
>TRBV27|TRBJ1-5|NA
TGTGCCAGCAGTTTGCACCTTGGGACCCAAGCCCAGCATTTT
CASSLHLGTQAQHF
>TRBV6-1|TRBJ2-7|NA
TGTGCCAGCAGTAACCGACTAGTTTCCTACGAGCAGTACTTC
CASSNRLVSYEQYF
>TRBV11-2|TRBJ1-1|NA
TGTGCCAGCAGCGAAGAGGGTCCCCGCATGAACACTGAAGCTTTCTTT
CASSEEGPRMNTEAFF
>TRBV2|TRBJ2-3|NA
TGTGCCAGCATTGATAGGGAGGGGGCAGATACGCAGTATTTT
CASIDREGADTQYF
>TRBV16|TRBJ2-1|TRBD2
TGTGCCAGCAGCCAATCACTTTCGAGCGGGAGGCACAATGAGCAGTTCTTC
CASSQSLSSGRHNEQFF
>TRBV6-5|TRBJ2-2|NA
TGTGCCAGCAGTCGGACAGAGAACACCGGGGAGCTGTTTTTT
CASSRTENTGELFF
>TRBV5-4|TRBJ2-1|TRBD1
TGTGCCAGCAGCAGATTGGGACAGGGGAACAATGAGCAGTTCTTC
CASSRLGQGNNEQFF
>TRBV4-1|TRBJ2-5|TRBD1
TGCGCCAGCAGCCAAAACAGGGGGCAAGAGACCCAGTACTTC
CASSQNRGQETQYF
>TRBV10-3|TRBJ2-7|NA
TGTGCCATCAGTGTGGACACCTACGAGCAGTACTTC
CAISVDTYEQYF
>TRBV5-1|TRBJ2-2|NA
TGCGCCAGCAGTCGAGTGAACACCGGGGAGCTGTTTTTT
CASSRVNTGELFF
>TRBV6-1|TRBJ2-1|TRBD1
TGTGCCAGCAGTGAAATTTTCCTAGGACAGGGGCTAAATGAGCAGTTCTTC
CASSEIFLGQGLNEQFF